This TCR beta chain was recovered during a study of cytomegalovirus exposure and HLA in healthy donors. Among the donors, all were healthy bone marrow donors. Remarks on this clone: Its matching antigen is unknown.

Notes on the study in general: A later analysis linked a missense variant in DCLRE1C to the trimming of TCR beta V and J genes. Sequencing likely caused a cluster of highly shared sequence variants. Accounts indicate the classifier identified cytomegalovirus status with strong specificity and sensitivity.

The CDR3 consists of 15 residues. Trimming removed 7 bases from V and 0 bases from J; junction bases left unmatched: 3. CDR1 and CDR2 (germline): MNHNS, SASEGT. The PCR made use of 60 Vbeta and 13 Jbeta primers. Profiled with immunoSEQ multiplex PCR; TCRdb holds only in-frame clones, not every one. This table has about 37,000 clones, 60% to 75% appearing once. This clonotype was obtained from a man aged 35-49 years in good health and CMV-seronegative. The V and J genes are TRBV6-1 and TRBJ2-6; the match to TRBD1 covers 7 bases. The sequencing input was PBMCs. The DNA for the CDR3 is TGTGCCAGCAACCCAGGGGGCTCTGGGGCCAACGTCCTGACTTTC. This sequence encodes CASNPGGSGANVLTF.